Following are 32 T cell receptor beta chains from one sample sequenced in a study of shared clonotypes between healthy human individuals. Only in-frame clones appear in the TCRdb table, and some are missing; sequencing was by immunoSEQ multiplex PCR. The profile covers roughly 1 million clones, with roughly 74% appearing a single time and 0.4% to 0.55% taken by the ten largest. Sequencing input: memory CD4+ T cells from PBMCs. Noted subset: CD45RA-negative fraction. The origin of the receptors is a man between 18 and 35 years old in good health. Some clones in this sample may be carry-over from other donors' samples.

The chain carries TRBV29-1 and TRBJ1-2; the match to TRBD1 covers 12 bases. The CDR3 is 12 amino acids. Unmatched junction bases numbered 2, after V lost 6 bases and J lost 6 bases. Germline CDR1 is SQVTM and CDR2 is ANQGSEA. CDR3 sequence reads: CSVWDRGHGYTF. The CDR3 coding sequence is TGCAGCGTGTGGGACAGGGGGCATGGCTACACCTTC.

The gene calls are TRBV5-1 and TRBJ2-3, with 7 bases matching TRBD1. The CDR3 contains 16 residues. With V trimmed by 4 bases and J by 1 base, 9 bases remained unmatched. Germline V gene sequence: CDR1 SGHRS, CDR2 YFSETQ. In nucleotides, the CDR3 is TGCGCCAGCAGCCAGGGACAGCTCTTAGGCACAGATACGCAGTATTTT. Residues: CASSQGQLLGTDTQYF.

The rearrangement joins TRBV10-1 to TRBJ2-3; 7 bases line up with TRBD2. In germline, CDR1 is WNHNN, CDR2 SYGVQD (reference sequence). This CDR3 contains 14 residues. Trimming at V came to 4 bases and at J to 2 bases, leaving 3 bases not matched to a gene. As DNA, the CDR3 is TGCGCCAGCAGTGGAGCGGGGTTCACAGATACGCAGTATTTT. It yields the protein CASSGAGFTDTQYF.

This rearrangement joins TRBV10-1 to TRBJ1-3, with D possibly matching TRBD1 (5 bases). Trimming pared 0 bases from V and 0 bases from J, leaving 12 bases between. This CDR3 contains 17 residues. CDR1 is WNHNN, CDR2 SYGVQD, per germline (reference sequence). In nucleotides, the CDR3 is TGCGCCAGCAGTGAGTCTGGGGCCCCTCGCTCTGGAAACACCATATATTTT. This gives the protein CASSESGAPRSGNTIYF.

This sequence joins TRBV9 and TRBJ2-1; D might be TRBD1 or TRBD2, each matching 5 bases. This CDR3 is built from 15 residues. V was trimmed by 0 bases and J by 3 bases, leaving 10 bases between them. CDR1 SGDLS and CDR2 YYNGEE come from the germline V gene. The CDR3 bases are TGTGCCAGCAGCGTAGCTGAGGGGTACTACAATGAGCAGTTCTTC. As protein: CASSVAEGYYNEQFF. The whole variable domain, remainder taken from reference TRBV9 and TRBJ2-1, is DSGVTQTPKHLITATGQRVTLRCSPRSGDLSVYWYQQSLDQGLQFLIQYYNGEERAKGNILERFSAQQFPDLHSELNLSSLELGDSALYFCASSVAEGYYNEQFFGPGTRLTVL.

The chain links TRBV5-6 to TRBJ2-4, with D unclear. Per germline, CDR1 SGHDT and CDR2 YYEEEE. This CDR3 has 16 residues. The V and J ends lost 1 base and 0 bases respectively, with 11 bases between them. This chain's CDR3 is CASSLLGKLAKNIQYF. The CDR3 DNA is TGTGCCAGCAGCTTGTTAGGGAAACTAGCCAAAAACATTCAGTACTTC. The full variable domain, completed using reference TRBV5-6 and TRBJ2-4, is DAGVTQSPTHLIKTRGQQVTLRCSPKSGHDTVSWYQQALGQGPQFIFQYYEEEERQRGNFPDRFSGHQFPNYSSELNVNALLLGDSALYLCASSLLGKLAKNIQYFGAGTRLSVL.

This clone was seen only a few times. This rearrangement joins TRBV29-1 to TRBJ2-7, with 12 bases identical to TRBD2. Germline lookup yields CDR1 SQVTM and CDR2 ANQGSEA. With 3 bases clipped from V and 9 bases from J, the junction kept 6 bases outside the gene matches. This CDR3 contains 13 residues. The CDR3 spells CSVETSGSVGQYF. The CDR3 DNA is TGCAGCGTTGAGACTAGCGGGAGTGTCGGGCAGTACTTC.

V is TRBV7-2 and J is TRBJ1-3; 9 bases line up with TRBD1. The CDR3 extends over 15 amino acids. Trimming removed 5 bases from V and 7 bases from J; junction bases left unmatched: 9. Looked up from germline, CDR1 is SGHTA and CDR2 is FQGNSA. CDR3 protein: CASSPTGGVGNTIYF. The DNA of the CDR3 is TGTGCCAGCAGCCCAACAGGGGGCGTTGGGAACACCATATATTTT.

This clone turned up a few times. The chain couples TRBV13 to TRBJ2-7; D not certain. Germline V lookup: CDR1 PRHDT, CDR2 FYEKMQ (reference sequence). Between the trimmed V and J ends, which lost 0 bases and 4 bases, there was a span of 7 bases. The CDR3 totals 13 residues. CDR3 bases: TGTGCCAGCAGCTTAGGCTGGAATTACGAGCAGTACTTC. As protein: CASSLGWNYEQYF. Based on the CDR3 plus reference TRBV13 and TRBJ2-7, the full variable domain is AAGVIQSPRHLIKEKRETATLKCYPIPRHDTVYWYQQGPGQDPQFLISFYEKMQSDKGSIPDRFSAQQFSDYHSELNMSSLELGDSALYFCASSLGWNYEQYFGPGTRLTVT.

This clone has a handful of counts. In DNA form, the CDR3 reads TGCAGCGTTGAACTGGGACTAGCGGGAAATGAGCAGTACTTC. As protein: CSVELGLAGNEQYF. This chain uses TRBV29-1 with TRBJ2-7, with TRBD2 identical over 13 bases. The CDR3 is 14 residues long. Per the germline V gene, CDR1 is SQVTM and CDR2 is ANQGSEA. V trimming: 2 bases; J trimming: 7 bases; junction bases outside the gene matches: 5.

The gene calls are TRBV30 and TRBJ2-2; D might be TRBD1 or TRBD2, each matching 6 bases. The CDR3 spans 16 residues. Germline V lookup: CDR1 GTSNPN, CDR2 SVGIG (reference sequence). Deletions cut 0 bases from V and 1 base from J, with 12 bases between. CDR3 sequence (DNA): TGTGCCTGGAGTGTACGTCGGGGGCAGAACACCGGGGAGCTGTTTTTT. Its translation is CAWSVRRGQNTGELFF. The full variable domain, in which reference TRBV30 and TRBJ2-2 provide the parts outside the CDR3, is SQTIHQWPATLVQPVGSPLSLECTVEGTSNPNLYWYRQAAGRGLQLLFYSVGIGQISSEVPQNLSASRPQDRQFILSSKKLLLSDSGFYLCAWSVRRGQNTGELFFGEGSRLTVL.

Only a few counts were recorded for this clone. The rearrangement joins TRBV2 to TRBJ2-1, with 10 bases fitting TRBD1. This CDR3 contains 15 residues. Germline V lookup: CDR1 SNHLY, CDR2 FYNNEI. After removal of 4 bases from V and 4 bases from J, the junction contained 4 bases not matched to a gene. DNA of the CDR3: TGTGCCAGCAGTGGGTGGACAGGGGGATACAATGAGCAGTTCTTC. This codes for CASSGWTGGYNEQFF.

The chain is built from TRBV5-1 and TRBJ1-2, with TRBD1 as a possible D gene (6 bases). V was shortened by 4 bases and J by 8 bases, with 24 bases between the two germline ends. This CDR3 region has 16 residues. CDR1 SGHRS and CDR2 YFSETQ come from the germline V gene. In nucleotides, the CDR3 is TGCGCCAGCAGCCGTTTCCCCACCGGGACACCGCTAGGCTACACCTTC. Translating it yields CASSRFPTGTPLGYTF.

This clone was detected only a few times. The V and J genes are TRBV2 and TRBJ2-3; no clear D. Germline assignment: CDR1 SNHLY and CDR2 FYNNEI. The CDR3 consists of 14 residues. V lost 4 bases to trimming and J lost 0 bases, with 8 bases between them. This chain's CDR3 is CASSVILSTDTQYF. For the CDR3, the DNA is TGTGCCAGCAGTGTAATATTGAGCACAGATACGCAGTATTTT.

The gene calls are TRBV6-6 and TRBJ2-7, with 8 bases matching TRBD2. Germline assignment: CDR1 MNHNY and CDR2 SVGAGI (reference sequence). The CDR3 has 15 residues. The J segment lost 7 bases and the V segment lost 6 bases, leaving 14 bases of the junction unmatched. In DNA, the CDR3 is TGTGCCAGCAGCCACACAAGGGTCCCGGGGGGGGAGCAGTACTTC. Translated, it gives CASSHTRVPGGEQYF.

The V call is TRBV28, the J call TRBJ1-2; 8 bases match TRBD1. The V gene's germline CDR1 is MDHEN and CDR2 SYDVKM. The CDR3 runs 14 residues. V was clipped by 6 bases and J by 4 bases; unmatched bases: 7. CDR3 DNA: TGTGCCAGCAGAACGGTGACAGGGGCCTATGGCTACACCTTC. It yields the protein CASRTVTGAYGYTF.

The chain uses TRBV28 and TRBJ1-1; weak D call: TRBD1 (5 bases). The CDR3 contains 13 residues. V was clipped by 10 bases and J by 1 base, with 13 bases between them. Germline V gene data show CDR1 as MDHEN and CDR2 as SYDVKM. CDR3 region: CATMEGRNTEAFF. The CDR3 coding sequence is TGTGCCACCATGGAGGGGCGGAACACTGAAGCTTTCTTT.

The chain joins TRBV27 to TRBJ2-1; 11 bases line up with TRBD2. CDR1 MNHEY and CDR2 SMNVEV come from the germline V gene (reference sequence). Germline trimming cut 5 bases from V and 3 bases from J; bases unmatched to any gene: 9. The CDR3 consists of 17 residues. The CDR3 loop reads CASSPRTGTSGYNEQFF. CDR3 coding DNA: TGTGCCAGCAGTCCTCGGACGGGGACTAGCGGCTACAATGAGCAGTTCTTC.

This clone was observed a single time. Other nucleotide sequences in the sample specify the same CDR3. V is TRBV5-4 and J is TRBJ2-7; the D gene is possibly TRBD1 (5 bases). The CDR3 loop spans 13 amino acids. Germline V gene data show CDR1 as SGHNT and CDR2 as YYREEE (reference sequence). Trimming cost V 2 bases and J 4 bases, with 10 bases left between them. CDR3 bases: TGTGCCAGCAGCTTAGACAGAGGATACGAGCAGTACTTC. This translates into CASSLDRGYEQYF. The full variable domain, in which reference TRBV5-4 and TRBJ2-7 provide the parts outside the CDR3, is ETGVTQSPTHLIKTRGQQVTLRCSSQSGHNTVSWYQQALGQGPQFIFQYYREEENGRGNFPPRFSGLQFPNYSSELNVNALELDDSALYLCASSLDRGYEQYFGPGTRLTVT.

This chain uses TRBV7-3 with TRBJ1-5, with 12 bases aligning to TRBD1. V lost 3 bases and J lost 6; bases outside the gene matches: 6. This CDR3 contains 16 residues. Germline lookup yields CDR1 SGHTA and CDR2 FQGTGA. In DNA, the CDR3 is TGTGCCAGCAGCTTCCTGGGACAGGGGGCGAGTCAGCCCCAGCATTTT. Amino acid sequence: CASSFLGQGASQPQHF.

In this sample, this clone turned up once. The chain is built from TRBV10-3 and TRBJ1-1; TRBD1 agrees at 7 bases. Unmatched junction bases numbered 10, after V lost 9 bases and J lost 3 bases. Per germline, CDR1 ENHRY and CDR2 SYGVKD. CDR3 size: 14 residues. Here the CDR3 DNA reads TGTGCCATTACCCAGGGGGTAAGGGACACTGAAGCTTTCTTT. Its protein is CAITQGVRDTEAFF.

V usage is TRBV5-6 and J usage is TRBJ2-1, with D maybe TRBD2 (7 bases). The CDR3 is made up of 16 amino acids. Trimming shortened V by 1 base and J by 6 bases, and 17 bases separated the two germline ends. Germline assignment: CDR1 SGHDT and CDR2 YYEEEE. The CDR3 reads CASSLWEGRGANEQFF. The CDR3 bases are TGTGCCAGCAGCTTGTGGGAGGGACGGGGGGCCAATGAGCAGTTCTTC.

CDR3 in amino acids: CASSQDDNMETQYF. CDR3 in DNA: TGTGCCAGCAGCCAAGATGATAATATGGAGACCCAGTACTTC. This chain joins TRBV4-2 and TRBJ2-5; D unclear. This CDR3 is 14 amino acids long. The germline V gene has CDR1 LGHNA and CDR2 YNFKEQ. Deletions cut 0 bases from V and 5 bases from J, with 10 bases between.

This sequence joins TRBV7-2 and TRBJ2-3; TRBD2 might be the D (7 bases). Germline V CDR1 and CDR2: SGHTA, FQGNSA. The CDR3 has 14 amino acids. Trimming shortened V by 1 base and J by 5 bases, and 10 bases separated the two germline ends. The CDR3 sequence is CASSLVRGQDTQYF. CDR3 coding DNA: TGTGCCAGCAGCTTAGTGCGGGGGCAAGATACGCAGTATTTT.

This clone was seen a handful of times. V is TRBV7-2 and J is TRBJ1-4; D is uncertain. The length of the CDR3 is 14 residues. V was pared by 5 bases and J by 3 bases, with 10 bases between. The germline V gene encodes CDR1 SGHTA and CDR2 FQGNSA. The CDR3 reads CASSPTSANEKLFF. Written as DNA, the CDR3 is TGTGCCAGCAGCCCTACCTCGGCTAATGAAAAACTGTTTTTT.

This chain uses TRBV7-2 with TRBJ1-1; D is undetermined. The germline V and J ends were trimmed by 1 base and 4 bases, with 7 bases remaining between them. Germline loops: CDR1 SGHTA, CDR2 FQGNSA. The CDR3 is made up of 13 amino acids. The CDR3 reads CASSLDMATEAFF. CDR3 in DNA: TGTGCCAGCAGCTTAGATATGGCCACTGAAGCTTTCTTT.

V and J are TRBV6-5 and TRBJ2-1, with D uncertain. Trimming removed 0 bases at V and 9 bases at J, with 12 bases between. The CDR3 covers 14 residues. Per the germline V gene, CDR1 is MNHEY and CDR2 is SVGAGI. CDR3 coding DNA: TGTGCCAGCAGTTACTCCCCCCGTTTCTCTGAGCAGTTCTTC. This encodes CASSYSPRFSEQFF.

A few counts support this clone. This sequence joins TRBV15 and TRBJ2-3; 8 nucleotides match TRBD1. The CDR3 spans 15 residues. The germline CDR1 and CDR2 sequences are LNHNV and YYDKDF (reference sequence). V dropped 1 base and J dropped 5; count of bases not matched to a gene: 5. CDR3 sequence (DNA): TGTGCCACCAGCAGAGGGCAGGGGGCACTAGATACGCAGTATTTT. Translation gives CATSRGQGALDTQYF.

Concerning this clone: Distinct nucleotide sequences in the sample also encode this CDR3. The chain carries TRBV7-9 and TRBJ2-5; 7 bases fit TRBD2. The germline V gene has CDR1 SEHNR and CDR2 FQNEAQ (reference sequence). J was trimmed by 5 bases and V by 1 base; bases with no gene match: 1. CDR3 length: 13 amino acids. The CDR3 region is CASSLVGGETQYF. The CDR3, as DNA: TGTGCCAGCAGCTTAGTGGGAGGGGAGACCCAGTACTTC.

The chain couples TRBV27 to TRBJ2-6; 7 positions match TRBD1. The CDR3 loop spans 15 amino acids. The germline CDR1 and CDR2 sequences are MNHEY and SMNVEV (reference sequence). J was trimmed by 3 bases and V by 8 bases; bases with no gene match: 7. CDR3 nucleotide sequence: TGTGCCAGCGGCAGACAGGGCTATGGGGCCAACGTCCTGACTTTC. Encoded protein: CASGRQGYGANVLTF.

The CDR3 reads CASSRGGGRFYEQYF. CDR3 coding DNA: TGTGCCAGCAGCCGAGGCGGAGGGCGCTTCTACGAGCAGTACTTC. The V call is TRBV9, the J call TRBJ2-7; D may be TRBD2 (6 bases). Germline V gives CDR1 SGDLS, CDR2 YYNGEE. V was clipped by 4 bases and J by 3 bases, with 17 bases between them. This CDR3 is 15 amino acids long.

The DNA for the CDR3 is TGCAGCGTGGGGTTAAACGAGCAGTACTTC. Amino acid sequence: CSVGLNEQYF. The gene calls are TRBV29-1 and TRBJ2-7, with D uncertain. Trimming removed 6 bases from V and 5 bases from J, with 8 bases in between. The V gene's germline CDR1 is SQVTM and CDR2 ANQGSEA. CDR3 size: 10 residues.